This entry is about one T cell receptor beta chain. The assay was immunoSEQ multiplex PCR, and TCRdb's table has in-frame clones only and misses some. The table records 150,000 to 200,000 clones, around three quarters of them present only once. The sample belongs to a study of blood T cell repertoires in COVID-19. CDR1 is SGHRS and CDR2 is YFSETQ in the germline V gene. This CDR3 spans 14 amino acids. V was clipped by 0 bases and J by 1 base, with 7 bases between them. Sequences were obtained from peripheral blood. The J gene is TRBJ1-1, the V gene TRBV5-1, with D tentatively TRBD1 (6 bases). The TCR was taken from a man between 70 and 80 years old with active or convalescent COVID-19. CDR3 coding DNA: TGCGCCAGCAGCTTGGAGGGACAGAACACTGAAGCTTTCTTT. This sequence encodes CASSLEGQNTEAFF.